The 5 T cell receptor beta chains below come from one sample, sequenced in a study of T cell responses to AZD1222 COVID-19 vaccine. Repertoires were generated with immunoSEQ multiplex PCR, while TCRdb's copy carries only in-frame clones and drops some. The table has under 200,000 clones, 88% seen once. Sequences were derived from peripheral blood, sampled on day 0 of AZD1222 vaccination. The source of these receptors is an adult in good health.

The rearrangement joins TRBV20-1 to TRBJ1-5; no reliable D call. In germline, CDR1 is DFQATT, CDR2 SNEGSKA (reference sequence). The ends were cut back, 3 bases at V and 0 bases at J, with 9 bases in the middle. The CDR3 has 14 amino acids. The CDR3 reads CSASGEGSNQPQHF. The CDR3 DNA is TGCAGTGCTAGTGGGGAAGGTAGCAATCAGCCCCAGCATTTT.

The chain uses TRBV6-5 and TRBJ2-7; D possibly corresponds to TRBD1 (5 bases). Germline V gene sequence: CDR1 MNHEY, CDR2 SVGAGI. There are 16 residues in the CDR3. Trimming removed 0 bases from V and 1 base from J, with 13 bases in between. The CDR3, as DNA: TGTGCCAGCAGTTACTCATCCAGGGCGAGTTCCTACGAGCAGTACTTC. Amino acid sequence: CASSYSSRASSYEQYF.

This chain links TRBV5-1 with TRBJ2-7, with D unresolved. Germline V CDR1 and CDR2: SGHRS, YFSETQ. The CDR3 has 11 amino acids. V dropped 0 bases and J dropped 7 bases, with 5 bases sitting between them. The CDR3 sequence: CASSLESEQYF. CDR3 bases: TGCGCCAGCAGCTTGGAAAGTGAGCAGTACTTC.

This clone was recorded only once. The V gene is TRBV3-1 (or the pseudogene TRBV3-2), the J gene TRBJ2-2, with D uncertain. Looked up from germline, CDR1 is LGHDT and CDR2 is YNNKEL (reference sequence). The CDR3 totals 11 residues. Between the trimmed V and J ends, which lost 8 bases and 7 bases, there was a span of 8 bases. CDR3: CASLKVGELFF. The CDR3 region has the DNA TGTGCCAGCCTAAAGGTCGGGGAGCTGTTTTTT.

The J gene is TRBJ2-3, the V gene TRBV5-6; 7 bases align to TRBD2. The germline V gene has CDR1 SGHDT and CDR2 YYEEEE. The CDR3 covers 16 residues. The J segment lost 4 bases and the V segment lost 0 bases, leaving 8 bases of the junction unmatched. CDR3 residues: CASSLVRGGIADTQYF. The CDR3 DNA reads TGTGCCAGCAGCTTGGTGCGGGGAGGGATAGCAGATACGCAGTATTTT.